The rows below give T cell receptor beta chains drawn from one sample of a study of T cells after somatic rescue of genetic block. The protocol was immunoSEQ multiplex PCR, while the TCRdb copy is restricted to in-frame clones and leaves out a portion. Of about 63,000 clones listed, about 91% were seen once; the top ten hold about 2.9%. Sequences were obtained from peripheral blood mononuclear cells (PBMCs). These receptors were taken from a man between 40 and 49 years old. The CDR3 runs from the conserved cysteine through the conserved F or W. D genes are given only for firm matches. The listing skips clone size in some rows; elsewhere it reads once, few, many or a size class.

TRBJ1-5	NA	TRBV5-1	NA	CASSLAGGQEPQHF	TGCGCCAGCAGCTTGGCCGGGGGGCAGGAGCCCCAGCATTTT
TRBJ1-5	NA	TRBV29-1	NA	CSVEDGPRGKCNQPQHF	TGCAGCGTTGAAGATGGGCCCAGGGGCAAGTGCAATCAGCCCCAGCATTTT
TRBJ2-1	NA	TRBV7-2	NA	CASSFQVFGSYNEQFF	TGTGCCAGCAGCTTTCAAGTCTTTGGCTCCTACAATGAGCAGTTCTTC
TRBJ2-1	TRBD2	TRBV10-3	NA	CAISDPTRGDNEQFF	TGTGCCATCAGTGACCCTACCCGGGGGGACAATGAGCAGTTCTTC
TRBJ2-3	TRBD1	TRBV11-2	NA	CASSSGQGTETQYF	TGTGCCAGCAGCTCGGGACAGGGGACAGAGACGCAGTATTTT
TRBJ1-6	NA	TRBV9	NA	CASSGLLYNSPLHF	TGTGCCAGCAGCGGCTTACTCTATAATTCACCCCTCCACTTT
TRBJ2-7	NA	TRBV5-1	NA	CASSLARSGRDRSEQYF	TGCGCCAGCAGCTTGGCCCGTTCTGGCAGGGATCGGAGCGAGCAGTACTTC
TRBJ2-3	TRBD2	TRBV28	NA	CASSLSVGLADTDTQYF	TGTGCCAGCAGTTTATCCGTTGGGCTAGCGGACACAGATACGCAGTATTTT
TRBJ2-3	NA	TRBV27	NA	CASKQSGTDTQYF	TGTGCCAGCAAGCAATCGGGGACAGATACGCAGTATTTT
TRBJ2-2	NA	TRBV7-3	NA	CASSLLGSHTGELFF	TGTGCCAGCAGCTTACTGGGCAGTCACACCGGGGAGCTGTTTTTT
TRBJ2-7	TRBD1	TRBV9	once	CASSEGQASYEQYF	TGTGCCAGCAGCGAGGGACAGGCGTCCTACGAGCAGTACTTC
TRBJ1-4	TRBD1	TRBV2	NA	CASSRTGSGEKLFF	TGTGCCAGCAGTAGGACAGGGTCGGGTGAAAAACTGTTTTTT
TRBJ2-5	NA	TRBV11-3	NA	CASSLEGGETQYF	TGTGCCAGCAGCTTAGAAGGAGGAGAGACCCAGTACTTC
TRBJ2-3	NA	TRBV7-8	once	CASSPARGADTQYF	TGTGCCAGCAGCCCCGCCCGGGGAGCAGATACGCAGTATTTT
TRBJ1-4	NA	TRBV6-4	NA	CASVRTRRTGEKLFF	TGTGCCAGCGTCCGGACACGAAGAACGGGTGAAAAACTGTTTTTT
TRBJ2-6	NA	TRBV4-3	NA	CASSQGPGDSFPLGANVLTF	TGCGCCAGCAGCCAAGGGCCGGGTGACAGTTTTCCTCTGGGAGCCAACGTCCTGACTTTC
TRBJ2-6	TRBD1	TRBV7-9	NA	CASSPGTGFSGANVLTF	TGTGCCAGCAGCCCCGGGACAGGGTTCTCTGGGGCCAACGTCCTGACTTTC
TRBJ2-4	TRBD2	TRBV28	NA	CASSHLRAGGDIQYF	TGTGCCAGCAGCCACCTCCGGGCCGGGGGGGACATTCAGTACTTC
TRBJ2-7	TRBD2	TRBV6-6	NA	CASRAGLAEGVYEQYF	TGTGCCAGCAGGGCGGGACTAGCGGAGGGTGTTTACGAGCAGTACTTC
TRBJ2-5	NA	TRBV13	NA	CASSPRMYQETQYF	TGTGCCAGCAGCCCCCGGATGTACCAAGAGACCCAGTACTTC
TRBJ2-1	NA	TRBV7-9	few	CASSLEGSNEQFF	TGTGCCAGCAGCTTAGAGGGAAGCAATGAGCAGTTCTTC
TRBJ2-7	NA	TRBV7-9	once	CASSLGQGLYEQYF	TGTGCCAGCAGCTTAGGGCAGGGTCTCTACGAGCAGTACTTC
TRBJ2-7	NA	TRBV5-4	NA	CASSLVGSAYEQYF	TGTGCCAGCAGCTTGGTCGGATCCGCCTACGAGCAGTACTTC
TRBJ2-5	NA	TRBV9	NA	CASSVFGGGVQETQYF	TGTGCCAGCAGCGTTTTTGGGGGAGGAGTCCAAGAGACCCAGTACTTC
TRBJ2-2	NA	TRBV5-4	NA	CASSRPNRGGTGELFF	TGTGCCAGCAGCCGACCCAACAGGGGAGGGACCGGGGAGCTGTTTTTT
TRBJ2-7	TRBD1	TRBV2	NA	CASSGDAGGEQYF	TGTGCCAGCAGTGGAGATGCAGGGGGCGAGCAGTACTTC
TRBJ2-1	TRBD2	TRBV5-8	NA	CASSSSGGVPSNEQFF	TGTGCCAGCAGCTCGTCGGGGGGAGTACCCTCCAATGAGCAGTTCTTC
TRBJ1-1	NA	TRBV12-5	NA	CASAWGLGMNTEAFF	TGTGCTAGTGCCTGGGGGTTGGGCATGAACACTGAAGCTTTCTTT
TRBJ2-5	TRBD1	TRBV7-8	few	CASSKRQGRLETQYF	TGTGCCAGCAGCAAGCGACAGGGGCGGTTAGAGACCCAGTACTTC
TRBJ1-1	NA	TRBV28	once	CASSFPRGQGSTEAFF	TGTGCCAGCAGTTTTCCCCGGGGGCAGGGAAGCACTGAAGCTTTCTTT
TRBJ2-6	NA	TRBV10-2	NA	CASSATIGTAVSGANVLTF	TGCGCCAGCAGTGCTACTATCGGGACGGCCGTCTCTGGGGCCAACGTCCTGACTTTC
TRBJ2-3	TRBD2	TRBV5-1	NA	CASSPRGGPTDTQYF	TGCGCCAGCAGTCCTCGGGGGGGTCCAACAGATACGCAGTATTTT
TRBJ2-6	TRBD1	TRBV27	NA	CASSPQGFSGANVLTF	TGTGCCAGCAGTCCACAGGGGTTCTCTGGGGCCAACGTCCTGACTTTC
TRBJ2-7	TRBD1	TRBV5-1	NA	CASSLGQGSYEQYF	TGCGCCAGCAGCTTAGGACAGGGGAGCTACGAGCAGTACTTC
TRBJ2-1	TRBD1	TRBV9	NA	CASSVFRTGGSEQFF	TGTGCCAGCAGCGTATTCCGGACAGGGGGGAGTGAGCAGTTCTTC
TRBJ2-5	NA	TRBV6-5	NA	CASSYYQGQETQYF	TGTGCCAGCAGTTACTACCAGGGTCAAGAGACCCAGTACTTC
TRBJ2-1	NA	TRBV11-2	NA	CASSRKTSDGGEQFF	TGTGCCAGCAGCCGAAAGACTAGTGACGGCGGTGAGCAGTTCTTC
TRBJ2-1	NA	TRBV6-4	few	CASSPSFGYNEQFF	TGTGCCAGCAGTCCGAGCTTCGGGTACAATGAGCAGTTCTTC
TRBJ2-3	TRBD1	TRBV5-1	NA	CASSFDRGGTDTQYF	TGCGCCAGCAGCTTCGACAGGGGGGGAACAGATACGCAGTATTTT
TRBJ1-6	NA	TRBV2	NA	CASTLRNSPLHF	TGTGCCAGCACTCTTCGTAATTCACCCCTCCACTTT
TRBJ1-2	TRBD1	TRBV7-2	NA	CASSQTPGQPGYGYTF	TGTGCCAGCAGCCAAACCCCGGGACAGCCTGGCTATGGCTACACCTTC
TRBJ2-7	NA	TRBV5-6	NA	CASSIMGEVGEQYF	TGTGCCAGCAGCATAATGGGGGAGGTGGGCGAGCAGTACTTC
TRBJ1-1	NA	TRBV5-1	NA	CASSQGRSYTEAFF	TGCGCCAGCAGTCAGGGACGGTCCTACACTGAAGCTTTCTTT
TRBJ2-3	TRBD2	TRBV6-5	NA	CASSWISGRSTDTQYF	TGTGCCAGCAGTTGGATTAGCGGGAGGAGCACAGATACGCAGTATTTT
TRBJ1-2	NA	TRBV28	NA	CASSLVQGIHGYTF	TGTGCCAGCAGTTTGGTACAGGGAATCCATGGCTACACCTTC
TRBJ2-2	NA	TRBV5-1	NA	CASSLEAAPTGELFF	TGCGCCAGCAGCTTGGAAGCGGCCCCCACCGGGGAGCTGTTTTTT
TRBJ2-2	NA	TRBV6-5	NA	CASSSWGANTGELFF	TGTGCCAGCAGCAGCTGGGGGGCGAATACCGGGGAGCTGTTTTTT
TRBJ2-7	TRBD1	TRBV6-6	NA	CASSKTGDEQYF	TGTGCCAGCAGTAAAACAGGGGACGAGCAGTACTTC
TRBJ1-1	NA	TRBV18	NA	CATSGGQNTEAFF	TGTGCCACGAGCGGCGGACAGAACACTGAAGCTTTCTTT
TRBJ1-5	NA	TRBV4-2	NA	CASSLGSGNQPQHF	TGTGCCAGCAGCCTCGGGTCCGGGAATCAGCCCCAGCATTTT
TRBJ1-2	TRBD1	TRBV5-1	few	CASSTRTGGAPYGYTF	TGCGCCAGCAGCACCCGGACAGGGGGCGCTCCCTATGGCTACACCTTC
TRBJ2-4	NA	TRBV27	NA	CASSLSIGAKNIQYF	TGTGCCAGCAGTTTATCGATAGGAGCCAAAAACATTCAGTACTTC
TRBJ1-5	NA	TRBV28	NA	CASSSPLQGDQPQHF	TGTGCCAGCAGTTCTCCCTTACAGGGAGATCAGCCCCAGCATTTT
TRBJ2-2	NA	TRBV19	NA	CASSILGGDAGELFF	TGTGCCAGTAGTATATTAGGGGGTGACGCCGGGGAGCTGTTTTTT
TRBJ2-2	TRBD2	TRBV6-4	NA	CASSPLPSGGGELFF	TGTGCCAGCAGCCCCCTCCCTAGCGGGGGCGGGGAGCTGTTTTTT